This TCR beta chain was sequenced during a study of CD8 T cells in Susac syndrome. An input of 0.5 to 1 ug of RNA was subjected to reverse transcription using random hexamers. Amplification of the TCR beta CDR3 was carried out by immunoSEQ multiplex PCR, which spanned a total of 54 Vbeta and 13 Jbeta segments. A single record per CDR3 protein comes from TCRdb applying MiXCR to the immunoSEQ multiplex PCR reads. The profile shows 330,000 or so distinct CDR3 sequences, 75% to 85% of them singletons. V was clipped by 4 bases and J by 4 bases; unmatched bases: 16. From germline, CDR1 is SGHRS and CDR2 YFSETQ. This CDR3 region has 18 residues.

This sequence joins TRBV5-1 and TRBJ2-1, with TRBD1 matching 8 bases. The sample comprised CD8+ T cells from PBMCs. The TCR was taken from a human donor with multiple sclerosis. The CDR3 spells CASSPGDSFRQGYNEQFF. The CDR3, as DNA: TGCGCCAGCAGCCCCGGGGACTCCTTCCGACAGGGGTACAATGAGCAGTTCTTC.